The 29 T cell receptor beta chains presented below share a single source sample, sequenced in a study of shared clonotypes between healthy human individuals. Sequenced by immunoSEQ multiplex PCR; TCRdb stores in-frame clones only, minus some. The repertoire has 550,000 to 600,000 clones, roughly 98% of them found once; the top ten carry approximately 0.3%. The naive CD8 subset, CD45RO-negative cells positively selected for CCR7, excluded terminally differentiated effector memory CD45RA+ cells. Sequenced: naive CD8+ T cells sorted from blood. The receptors come from a man aged 30 to 45 in good health.

The V and J genes are TRBV7-9 and TRBJ2-7, with no clear D. The germline V and J ends were trimmed by 1 base and 0 bases, with 10 bases remaining between them. The CDR3 is 15 residues long. Germline lookup yields CDR1 SEHNR and CDR2 FQNEAQ (reference sequence). Here the CDR3 reads CASSLGVRSSYEQYF. Here the CDR3 DNA reads TGTGCCAGCAGCTTAGGGGTCCGGAGCTCCTACGAGCAGTACTTC.

V usage is TRBV13 and J usage is TRBJ2-5; a weak D match, TRBD1 (5 bases). CDR1 PRHDT and CDR2 FYEKMQ come from the germline V gene (reference sequence). V was clipped by 4 bases and J by 4 bases, with 16 bases between them. The CDR3 consists of 15 residues. This CDR3 is CASSSHQGSRETQYF. The CDR3 DNA sequence: TGTGCCAGCAGCTCCCACCAGGGCAGTAGAGAGACCCAGTACTTC.

The chain joins TRBV6-1 to TRBJ1-1; D is unresolved. In germline, CDR1 is MNHNS, CDR2 SASEGT. CDR3 length: 9 residues. Trimming shortened V by 4 bases and J by 6 bases, and 0 bases separated the two germline ends. CDR3 sequence: CASSAEAFF. For the CDR3, the DNA is TGTGCCAGCAGTGCTGAAGCTTTCTTT.

J is TRBJ2-7 and V is TRBV6-1, with D tentatively TRBD1 (6 bases). Trimming shortened V by 4 bases and J by 4 bases, and 17 bases separated the two germline ends. The CDR3 length is 15 residues. Germline CDR1 reads MNHNS; CDR2 reads SASEGT. DNA for the CDR3: TGTGCCAGCAGTGTCGAACAGGGTGCTCAGTACGAGCAGTACTTC. Its protein product is CASSVEQGAQYEQYF.

V and J are TRBV7-8 and TRBJ1-4, with a possible D match to TRBD1 (5 bases). With 1 base removed from V and 5 bases from J, the gap between germline ends came to 20 bases. This CDR3 spans 18 amino acids. CDR1 and CDR2 (germline): SGHVS, FQNEAQ. The CDR3 DNA reads TGTGCCAGCAGCTTAGTAACGGGCTGGGCGGGGGGAAATGAAAAACTGTTTTTT. Its protein is CASSLVTGWAGGNEKLFF. Combining the CDR3 with reference TRBV7-8 and TRBJ1-4 gives the whole variable domain GAGVSQSPRYKVAKRGQDVALRCDPISGHVSLFWYQQALGQGPEFLTYFQNEAQLDKSGLPSDRFFAERPEGSVSTLKIQRTQQEDSAVYLCASSLVTGWAGGNEKLFFGSGTQLSVL.

The sample holds one count of this clone. The chain has TRBV5-8 and TRBJ2-3; D is unresolved. Deletions cut 3 bases from V and 3 bases from J, with 20 bases between. The CDR3 runs 17 residues. Germline V gene lookup returns CDR1 SGHTS and CDR2 YDEGEE. This CDR3 reads CASSSIRQGPQTDTQYF. In DNA, the CDR3 is TGTGCCAGCAGCTCCATCAGGCAAGGTCCTCAGACAGATACGCAGTATTTT.

The gene calls are TRBV2 and TRBJ2-7, with 7 bases matching TRBD1. V gave up 7 bases and J gave up 3 bases; unmatched junction bases: 6. Germline-derived CDR1 and CDR2 are SNHLY and FYNNEI. The CDR3 runs 13 residues. The chain's CDR3 is CASIRQGGYEQYF. DNA of the CDR3: TGTGCCAGCATCCGACAGGGTGGCTACGAGCAGTACTTC.

This sequence joins TRBV13 and TRBJ2-3; TRBD2 is a possible D gene (7 bases). Germline CDR1 and CDR2: PRHDT and FYEKMQ (reference sequence). V was shortened by 4 bases and J by 4 bases, with 21 bases between the two germline ends. This CDR3 region has 17 residues. The CDR3 coding sequence is TGTGCCAGCAGCTCGAGACTCCGGGGGCTAGCGGCAGATACGCAGTATTTT. Residues: CASSSRLRGLAADTQYF.

V usage is TRBV29-1 and J usage is TRBJ2-1; 10 bases match TRBD1. V shed 3 bases and J 9 bases; nucleotides not matched to a gene: 5. The CDR3 consists of 13 residues. CDR1 and CDR2 from the germline V gene are SQVTM and ANQGSEA. CDR3 sequence reads: CSVDLTGGGEQFF. CDR3 coding DNA: TGCAGCGTTGACCTGACAGGGGGCGGTGAGCAGTTCTTC.

The V and J genes are TRBV7-8 and TRBJ2-7; no firm D call. Germline values: CDR1 SGHVS, CDR2 FQNEAQ. CDR3 length equals 13 residues. Trimming pared 4 bases from V and 0 bases from J, leaving 7 bases between. CDR3 amino acids: CASSSGSSYEQYF. CDR3 DNA sequence: TGTGCCAGCAGCTCCGGATCCTCCTACGAGCAGTACTTC.

This chain joins TRBV29-1 and TRBJ2-5, with 7 bases matching TRBD2. CDR1 and CDR2 (germline): SQVTM, ANQGSEA. Trimming took 4 bases from V and 4 from J; bases not matched to a gene: 3. This CDR3 has 12 residues. This CDR3 reads CSVGREGETQYF. DNA of the CDR3: TGCAGCGTTGGCAGGGAGGGAGAGACCCAGTACTTC.

V is TRBV18 and J is TRBJ2-1; TRBD2 is a possible D gene (6 bases). The V end was cut by 3 bases, the J end by 10 bases, with 16 bases between. The CDR3 has 14 amino acids. CDR1 and CDR2 (germline): KGHSH, LQKENI. The CDR3 sequence: CASSPGLTFGEQFF. In DNA form, the CDR3 reads TGTGCCAGCTCACCCGGACTAACCTTCGGGGAGCAGTTCTTC.

The chain carries TRBV7-7 and TRBJ2-7; D gene ambiguous. V was pared by 5 bases and J by 4 bases, with 9 bases between. CDR1 is SSHAT, CDR2 FNYEAQ, per germline (reference sequence). The CDR3 length is 12 residues. The CDR3 DNA sequence: TGTGCCAGCAGCCCAGACGGGTACGAGCAGTACTTC. It is translated as CASSPDGYEQYF.

V and J are TRBV21-1 and TRBJ1-1. TRBV21-1 is a pseudogene. The CDR3 extends over 16 amino acids. CDR3 region: CASCRPAGPNIADSFF. The CDR3 DNA reads as TGTGCCAGCTGCAGACCCGCGGGGCCCAATATCGCCGATTCTTTCTTT.

This chain joins TRBV18 and TRBJ2-5; 8 bases are shared with TRBD1. Germline V gene lookup returns CDR1 KGHSH and CDR2 LQKENI. The CDR3 sequence is 14 residues long. The trim removed 3 bases at V and 7 bases at J, leaving 7 bases unmatched. The CDR3 DNA follows: TGTGCCAGCTCACCGCGGACAGGGCCCCCGACCCAGTACTTC. Its translation is CASSPRTGPPTQYF.

The J gene is TRBJ2-2, the V gene TRBV27; possibly TRBD1 for D (6 bases). This CDR3 is 14 amino acids long. Germline V CDR1 and CDR2: MNHEY, SMNVEV (reference sequence). Trimming took 10 bases from V and 5 from J, leaving 17 bases between them. The chain's CDR3 is CATRQVWGTGELFF. Written as DNA, the CDR3 is TGTGCCACCCGACAGGTTTGGGGGACCGGGGAGCTGTTTTTT.

The chain recombines TRBV4-1 with TRBJ2-7, with 7 bases matching TRBD2. J was trimmed by 1 base and V by 1 base; bases with no gene match: 4. The CDR3 sequence is 15 residues long. Germline CDR1 reads MGHRA; CDR2 reads YSYEKL. CDR3 residues: CASSQGLAASYEQYF. The CDR3, as DNA: TGCGCCAGCAGCCAAGGCCTAGCGGCTTCCTACGAGCAGTACTTC.

To note about this clone: The sample contains more than one DNA sequence encoding this CDR3. CDR3 sequence reads: CASSGGRGYEQYF. CDR3 DNA: TGTGCCAGCAGCGGAGGGAGAGGCTACGAGCAGTACTTC. The chain carries TRBV9 and TRBJ2-7, with TRBD2 as a possible D gene (5 bases). CDR1 and CDR2 (germline): SGDLS, YYNGEE. There are 13 residues in the CDR3. Trimming cost V 3 bases and J 3 bases, with 10 bases left between them.

This chain connects TRBV7-9 to TRBJ2-3; D perhaps matches TRBD2 (5 bases). Between the trimmed V and J ends, which lost 10 bases and 0 bases, there was a span of 17 bases. Per the germline V gene, CDR1 is SEHNR and CDR2 is FQNEAQ (reference sequence). The CDR3 is 15 amino acids. This chain's CDR3 is CATNPTDLSTDTQYF. CDR3 DNA: TGTGCCACCAACCCGACGGACTTGAGCACAGATACGCAGTATTTT.

V is TRBV9 and J is TRBJ2-5, with a possible D match to TRBD2 (5 bases). This CDR3 has 15 residues. Looked up from germline, CDR1 is SGDLS and CDR2 is YYNGEE. Trimming left V 1 base short and J 1 base short, with 11 bases between. This chain's CDR3 is CASSVFSRGQETQYF. DNA of the CDR3: TGTGCCAGCAGCGTATTTAGCCGGGGCCAAGAGACCCAGTACTTC.

The chain uses TRBV18 and TRBJ2-7, with TRBD1 matching 10 bases. Per germline, CDR1 KGHSH and CDR2 LQKENI. This CDR3 spans 17 amino acids. J lost 2 bases, V lost 3 bases, and 10 bases had no gene match. The CDR3: CASSPNTGTGDAYEQYF. The DNA of the CDR3 is TGTGCCAGCTCACCGAATACCGGGACAGGGGACGCCTACGAGCAGTACTTC.

The V call is TRBV10-3, the J call TRBJ2-1, with TRBD2 as a possible D gene (5 bases). The length of the CDR3 is 15 residues. CDR1 ENHRY and CDR2 SYGVKD come from the germline V gene. V shed 0 bases and J shed 7 bases, with 13 bases lying between them. In DNA form, the CDR3 reads TGTGCCATCAGTGAGTCGGTCAGCGGCTTGAATGAGCAGTTCTTC. Translating gives CAISESVSGLNEQFF.

This chain joins TRBV30 and TRBJ2-3; D unclear. The CDR3 is 11 residues long. Germline CDR1 reads GTSNPN; CDR2 reads SVGIG (reference sequence). Trimming left V 3 bases short and J 3 bases short, with 4 bases between. DNA for the CDR3: TGTGCCTGGAGGAGGACAGATACGCAGTATTTT. Residues: CAWRRTDTQYF.

The V and J genes are TRBV28 and TRBJ2-5, with 11 nucleotides matching TRBD2. The CDR3 consists of 16 residues. Germline V gene data show CDR1 as MDHEN and CDR2 as SYDVKM. V lost 2 bases, J lost 5 bases, and 7 bases stayed unmatched. The DNA for the CDR3 is TGTGCCAGCAGTTTAGATACTAGCGGGAGTATTGAGACCCAGTACTTC. Amino acid sequence: CASSLDTSGSIETQYF.

V is TRBV21-1 and J is TRBJ2-7; whether TRBD1, the table's D call, matches the DNA was not checked. TRBV21-1 corresponds to a pseudogene. CDR3 size: 14 residues. The chain's CDR3 is CASFPTGGLYEQYF. In DNA form, the CDR3 reads TGTGCCAGCTTTCCGACAGGGGGTTTGTACGAGCAGTACTTC.

The genes are TRBV6-5 and TRBJ2-7; tentatively, D is TRBD1 (9 bases). The germline gives CDR1 MNHEY, CDR2 SVGAGI. The CDR3 sequence is 15 residues long. Between the trimmed V and J ends, which lost 2 bases and 3 bases, there was a span of 14 bases. CDR3 nucleotide sequence: TGTGCCAGCAGTTACGCGGGGGGACAGGGCTACGAGCAGTACTTC. This sequence encodes CASSYAGGQGYEQYF.

This sequence joins TRBV6-5 and TRBJ2-7; D is perhaps TRBD1 or TRBD2 (6 bases each). V gave up 6 bases and J gave up 2 bases, with 17 bases separating them. The CDR3 runs to 15 residues. In germline, CDR1 is MNHEY, CDR2 SVGAGI. This chain's CDR3 is CASSPLGGRAYEQYF. The CDR3 DNA reads TGTGCCAGCAGCCCTCTGGGGGGCAGAGCCTACGAGCAGTACTTC.

The chain couples TRBV9 to TRBJ2-1, with 12 nucleotides matching TRBD2. CDR1 and CDR2 (germline): SGDLS, YYNGEE. The trim removed 0 bases at V and 10 bases at J, leaving 5 bases unmatched. The CDR3 has 15 residues. CDR3: CASSVGLAGEDEQFF. The CDR3 DNA sequence: TGTGCCAGCAGCGTAGGACTAGCGGGAGAGGACGAGCAGTTCTTC.

This clone was seen only once. The chain carries TRBV7-9 and TRBJ2-7; either TRBD1 or TRBD2 may supply D (5 bases each). CDR1 is SEHNR, CDR2 FQNEAQ, per germline (reference sequence). Trimming stripped 7 bases from V and 6 bases from J, with 16 bases between. This CDR3 region has 13 residues. CDR3 amino acids: CASNFFGTSEQYF. The DNA of the CDR3 is TGTGCCAGCAACTTCTTCGGGACGTCCGAGCAGTACTTC.